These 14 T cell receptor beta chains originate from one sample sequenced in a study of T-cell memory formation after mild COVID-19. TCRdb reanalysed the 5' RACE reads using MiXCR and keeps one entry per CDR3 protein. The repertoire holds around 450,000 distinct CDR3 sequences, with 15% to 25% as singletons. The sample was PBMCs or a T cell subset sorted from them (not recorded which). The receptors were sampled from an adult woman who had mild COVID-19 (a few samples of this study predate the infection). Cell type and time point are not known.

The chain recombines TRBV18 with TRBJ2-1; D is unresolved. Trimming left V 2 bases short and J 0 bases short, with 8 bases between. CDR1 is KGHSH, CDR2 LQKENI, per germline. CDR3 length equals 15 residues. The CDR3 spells CASSPIKSSYNEQFF. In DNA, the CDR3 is TGTGCCAGCTCACCAATTAAGAGCTCCTACAATGAGCAGTTCTTC.

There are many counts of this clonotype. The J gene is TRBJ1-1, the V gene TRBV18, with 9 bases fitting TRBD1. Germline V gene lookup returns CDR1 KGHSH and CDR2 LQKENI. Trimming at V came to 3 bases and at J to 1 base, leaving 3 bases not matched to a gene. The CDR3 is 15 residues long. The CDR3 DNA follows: TGTGCCAGCTCACCCTTGGGACAGGGGAACACTGAAGCTTTCTTT. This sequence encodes CASSPLGQGNTEAFF.

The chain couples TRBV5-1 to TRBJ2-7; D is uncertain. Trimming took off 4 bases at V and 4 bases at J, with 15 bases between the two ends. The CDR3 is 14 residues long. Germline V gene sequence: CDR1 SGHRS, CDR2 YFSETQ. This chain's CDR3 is CASSPGLSAYEQYF. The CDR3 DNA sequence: TGCGCCAGCAGCCCGGGCCTATCGGCGTACGAGCAGTACTTC.

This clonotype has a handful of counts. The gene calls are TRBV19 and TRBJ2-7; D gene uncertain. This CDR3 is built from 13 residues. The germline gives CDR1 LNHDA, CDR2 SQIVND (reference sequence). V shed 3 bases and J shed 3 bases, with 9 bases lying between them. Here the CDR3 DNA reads TGTGCCAGTAGTATCGGTACTAACTACGAGCAGTACTTC. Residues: CASSIGTNYEQYF.

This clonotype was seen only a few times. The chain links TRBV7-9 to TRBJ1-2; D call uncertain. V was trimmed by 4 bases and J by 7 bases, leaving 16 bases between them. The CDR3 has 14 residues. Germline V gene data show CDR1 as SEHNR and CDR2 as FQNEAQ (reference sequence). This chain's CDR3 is CASSSADPRGGYTF. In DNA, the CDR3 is TGTGCCAGCAGCTCCGCAGACCCCCGGGGTGGCTACACCTTC.

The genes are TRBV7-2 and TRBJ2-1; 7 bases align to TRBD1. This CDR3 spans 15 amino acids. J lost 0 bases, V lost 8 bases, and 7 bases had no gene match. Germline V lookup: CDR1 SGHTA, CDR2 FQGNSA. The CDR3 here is CASRVGQFSYNEQFF. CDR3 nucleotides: TGTGCCAGCCGCGTGGGACAGTTCTCCTACAATGAGCAGTTCTTC.

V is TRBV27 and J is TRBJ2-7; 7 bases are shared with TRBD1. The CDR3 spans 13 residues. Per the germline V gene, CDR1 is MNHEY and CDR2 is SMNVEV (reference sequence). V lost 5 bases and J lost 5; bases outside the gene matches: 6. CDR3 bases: TGTGCCAGCAGTAAACAGGGGCCCCACGAGCAGTACTTC. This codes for CASSKQGPHEQYF.

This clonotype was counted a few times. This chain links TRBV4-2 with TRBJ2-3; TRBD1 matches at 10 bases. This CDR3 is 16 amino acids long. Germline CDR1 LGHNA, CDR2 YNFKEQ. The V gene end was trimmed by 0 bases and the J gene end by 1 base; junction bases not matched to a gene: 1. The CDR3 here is CASSQDGTGGTDTQYF. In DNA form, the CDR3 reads TGTGCCAGCAGCCAAGACGGGACAGGGGGCACAGATACGCAGTATTTT.

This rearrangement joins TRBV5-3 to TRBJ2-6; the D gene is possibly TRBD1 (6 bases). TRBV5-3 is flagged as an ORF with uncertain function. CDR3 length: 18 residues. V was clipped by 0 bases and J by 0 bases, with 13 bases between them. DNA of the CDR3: TGTGCCAGAAGCTTGGTTTGGCAGGGGCTCTCTGGGGCCAACGTCCTGACTTTC. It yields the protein CARSLVWQGLSGANVLTF.

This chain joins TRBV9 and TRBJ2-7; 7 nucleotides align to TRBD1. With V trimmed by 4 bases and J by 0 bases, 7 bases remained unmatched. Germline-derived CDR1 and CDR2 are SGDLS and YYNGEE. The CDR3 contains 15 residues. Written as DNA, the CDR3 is TGTGCCAGCAGCCCCCCGGGACAGAACTCCTACGAGCAGTACTTC. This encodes CASSPPGQNSYEQYF.

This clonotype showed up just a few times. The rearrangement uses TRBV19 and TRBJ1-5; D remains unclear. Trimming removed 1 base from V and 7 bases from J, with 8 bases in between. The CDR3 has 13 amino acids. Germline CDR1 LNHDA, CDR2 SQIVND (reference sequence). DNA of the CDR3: TGTGCCAGTAGTATAGGGTTGTGGCAGCCCCAGCATTTT. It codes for CASSIGLWQPQHF.

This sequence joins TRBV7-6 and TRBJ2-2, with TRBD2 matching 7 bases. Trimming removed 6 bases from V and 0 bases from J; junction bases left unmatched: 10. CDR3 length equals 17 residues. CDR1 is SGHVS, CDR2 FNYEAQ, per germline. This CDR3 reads CASRQYGGFANTGELFF. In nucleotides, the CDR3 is TGTGCCAGCAGACAATACGGGGGGTTCGCGAACACCGGGGAGCTGTTTTTT. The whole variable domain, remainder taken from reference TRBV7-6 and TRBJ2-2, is GAGVSQSPRYKVTKRGQDVALRCDPISGHVSLYWYRQALGQGPEFLTYFNYEAQQDKSGLPNDRFSAERPEGSISTLTIQRTEQRDSAMYRCASRQYGGFANTGELFFGEGSRLTVL.

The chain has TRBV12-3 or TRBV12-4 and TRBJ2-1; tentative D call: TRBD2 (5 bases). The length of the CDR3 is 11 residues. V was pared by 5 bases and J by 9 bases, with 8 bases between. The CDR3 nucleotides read TGTGCCAGCAGTGCCAGCGGTGAGCAGTTCTTC. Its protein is CASSASGEQFF.

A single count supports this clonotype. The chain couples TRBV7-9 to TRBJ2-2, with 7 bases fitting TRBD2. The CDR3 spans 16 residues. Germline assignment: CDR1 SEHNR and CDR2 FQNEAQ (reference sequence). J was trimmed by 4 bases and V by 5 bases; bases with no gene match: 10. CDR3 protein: CASSQGGGGTTGELFF. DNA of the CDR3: TGTGCCAGCAGCCAGGGCGGGGGAGGCACCACCGGGGAGCTGTTTTTT.